The 28 T cell receptor beta chains in this list originate from one sample, sequenced in a study of CD8 T cells in Susac syndrome (dated by TCRdb to 2018 to 2020). The protocol used for the library was the immunoSEQ multiplex PCR assay. RNA was extracted using the RNeasy kit, and about 0.5 to 1 ug of the RNA was reverse transcribed with random hexamers. TCRdb ran its own pipeline on the public reads, namely fastp trimming at Q25 and MiXCR clone calling, and kept in-frame beta chains. Each entry merges the rows of one CDR3 protein and shows their most common DNA and genes. The sample has approximately 180,000 distinct CDR3 sequences on record, approximately 94% of them singletons. Of the sample, about 0.093% is held by the ten largest clones. Specimen: CD4+ T cells from PBMCs. These receptors all stem from a human donor with multiple sclerosis.

The chain is built from TRBV29-1 and TRBJ1-2; perhaps TRBD1 as D (6 bases). The CDR3 extends over 13 amino acids. The V gene lost 7 bases and the J gene lost 2 bases, with 14 bases spanning the gap. In germline, CDR1 is SQVTM, CDR2 ANQGSEA. Written as DNA, the CDR3 is TGCAGCGCCGGCCGAACAGGGAACTATGGCTACACCTTC. It codes for CSAGRTGNYGYTF.

The V gene is TRBV7-9, the J gene TRBJ1-5; 9 nucleotides agree with TRBD1. J lost 5 bases, V lost 1 base, and 9 bases had no gene match. The CDR3 runs to 17 residues. Germline V gene data show CDR1 as SEHNR and CDR2 as FQNEAQ (reference sequence). The CDR3 DNA sequence: TGTGCCAGCAGCTTAGGTCGGACAGGGGAAATCTATCAGCCCCAGCATTTT. Protein sequence: CASSLGRTGEIYQPQHF.

The CDR3 sequence is CSAREGMGDHSPLHF. CDR3 DNA sequence: TGCAGTGCTAGAGAAGGTATGGGGGATCATTCACCCCTCCACTTT. The chain couples TRBV20-1 to TRBJ1-6; a possible D gene is TRBD1 (5 bases). The germline V gene encodes CDR1 DFQATT and CDR2 SNEGSKA (reference sequence). The V and J ends lost 0 bases and 8 bases respectively, with 14 bases between them. This CDR3 comprises 15 residues.

The gene calls are TRBV13 and TRBJ1-1; D is possibly TRBD1 (6 bases). V shed 11 bases and J shed 4 bases, with 20 bases lying between them. The germline gives CDR1 PRHDT, CDR2 FYEKMQ (reference sequence). The CDR3 spans 14 residues. For the CDR3, the DNA is TGTGCCGCTACCCGGTGGGGGCTGGGCACTGAAGCTTTCTTT. Amino acid sequence: CAATRWGLGTEAFF. Looking up the rest from reference TRBV13 and TRBJ1-1 gives the full variable domain: AAGVIQSPRHLIKEKRETATLKCYPIPRHDTVYWYQQGPGQDPQFLISFYEKMQSDKGSIPDRFSAQQFSDYHSELNMSSLELGDSALYFCAATRWGLGTEAFFGQGTRLTVV.

The chain uses TRBV13 and TRBJ2-7; the D is unclear. Deletions cut 0 bases from V and 7 bases from J, with 16 bases between. CDR3 length: 15 residues. CDR1 is PRHDT and CDR2 is FYEKMQ in the germline V gene (reference sequence). As DNA, the CDR3 is TGTGCCAGCAGCTTAGGCCGGACCACCGTGACGGAGCAGTACTTC. The encoded protein is CASSLGRTTVTEQYF. The full variable domain, with the rest looked up from reference TRBV13 and TRBJ2-7, is AAGVIQSPRHLIKEKRETATLKCYPIPRHDTVYWYQQGPGQDPQFLISFYEKMQSDKGSIPDRFSAQQFSDYHSELNMSSLELGDSALYFCASSLGRTTVTEQYFGPGTRLTVT.

The chain recombines TRBV20-1 with TRBJ2-7; possible D gene TRBD1, 5 bases. Trimming cost V 6 bases and J 5 bases, with 20 bases left between them. This CDR3 comprises 14 residues. In germline, CDR1 is DFQATT, CDR2 SNEGSKA (reference sequence). CDR3: CSARKWQGSNEQYF. The CDR3 DNA follows: TGCAGTGCCCGGAAATGGCAGGGAAGTAACGAGCAGTACTTC.

The chain joins TRBV20-1 to TRBJ1-2; tentative D call: TRBD1 (5 bases). Trimming cost V 0 bases and J 0 bases, with 11 bases left between them. This CDR3 has 15 residues. From germline, CDR1 is DFQATT and CDR2 SNEGSKA (reference sequence). CDR3 residues: CSARDQSRANYGYTF. CDR3 nucleotides: TGCAGTGCTAGAGATCAGTCCAGGGCTAACTATGGCTACACCTTC.

This chain links TRBV9 with TRBJ2-2, with D perhaps given as TRBD1 or TRBD2 (5 bases each). Germline V gene data show CDR1 as SGDLS and CDR2 as YYNGEE. The ends were cut back, 0 bases at V and 5 bases at J, with 5 bases in the middle. The CDR3 is made up of 13 amino acids. CDR3 in DNA: TGTGCCAGCAGCGTAGGGGGGACCGGGGAGCTGTTTTTT. Translating it yields CASSVGGTGELFF.

V and J are TRBV29-1 and TRBJ2-5, with D hard to call. The CDR3 has 15 residues. Looked up from germline, CDR1 is SQVTM and CDR2 is ANQGSEA. V lost 2 bases to trimming and J lost 0 bases, with 13 bases between them. CDR3 in amino acids: CSVELGNEYQETQYF. The CDR3 region has the DNA TGCAGCGTTGAATTGGGAAATGAGTACCAAGAGACCCAGTACTTC.

This clonotype was detected once. This chain joins TRBV9 and TRBJ2-7, with 9 bases aligning to TRBD1. CDR3 length: 14 residues. The trim removed 0 bases at V and 6 bases at J, leaving 4 bases unmatched. Per the germline V gene, CDR1 is SGDLS and CDR2 is YYNGEE. The CDR3 sequence is CASSVVGQGGEQYF. The CDR3 DNA reads as TGTGCCAGCAGCGTAGTGGGACAGGGAGGCGAGCAGTACTTC.

The rearrangement joins TRBV4-1 to TRBJ2-5, with 7 bases lining up with TRBD1. The CDR3 consists of 17 residues. V was clipped by 1 base and J by 4 bases; unmatched bases: 12. CDR1 and CDR2 from the germline V gene are MGHRA and YSYEKL. The CDR3 DNA sequence: TGCGCCAGCAGCCAAGCGATAGGGTCGCCAGGGGGAGAGACCCAGTACTTC. Residues: CASSQAIGSPGGETQYF.

The genes are TRBV3-1 and TRBJ2-5; D gene ambiguous. CDR1 is LGHDT and CDR2 is YNNKEL in the germline V gene (reference sequence). V lost 5 bases, J lost 5 bases, and 18 bases lay in between. There are 15 residues in the CDR3. CDR3 sequence reads: CASSSHAPQKETQYF. The CDR3 nucleotides read TGTGCCAGCAGCTCCCACGCGCCGCAAAAGGAGACCCAGTACTTC.

The chain carries TRBV20-1 and TRBJ2-6; perhaps TRBD1 as D (6 bases). This CDR3 contains 16 residues. Germline CDR1 and CDR2: DFQATT and SNEGSKA (reference sequence). The V end lost 4 bases, the J end lost 0 bases, and 13 bases lay between the germline ends. This chain's CDR3 is CSATSGALSGANVLTF. CDR3 in DNA: TGCAGTGCTACCTCAGGGGCCCTCTCTGGGGCCAACGTCCTGACTTTC.

The chain uses TRBV7-2 and TRBJ2-7, with D uncertain. Germline assignment: CDR1 SGHTA and CDR2 FQGNSA. V was clipped by 1 base and J by 6 bases, with 13 bases between them. This CDR3 is built from 14 residues. The CDR3 protein is CASSLDPRLAEQYF. DNA of the CDR3: TGTGCCAGCAGCTTAGATCCCCGCCTCGCCGAGCAGTACTTC. Drawing the rest from reference TRBV7-2 and TRBJ2-7, the complete variable domain is GAGVSQSPSNKVTEKGKDVELRCDPISGHTALYWYRQSLGQGLEFLIYFQGNSAPDKSGLPSDRFSAERTGGSVSTLTIQRTQQEDSAVYLCASSLDPRLAEQYFGPGTRLTVT.

This chain links TRBV6-6 with TRBJ1-2; D is uncertain. Trimming took off 2 bases at V and 1 base at J, with 5 bases between the two ends. CDR1 MNHNY and CDR2 SVGAGI come from the germline V gene (reference sequence). This CDR3 region has 13 residues. The CDR3 nucleotides read TGTGCCAGCAGTTACAAGAATAACTATGGCTACACCTTC. This translates into CASSYKNNYGYTF.

This rearrangement joins TRBV5-1 to TRBJ1-6; possible D gene TRBD1, 6 bases. Germline CDR1 SGHRS, CDR2 YFSETQ. V dropped 2 bases and J dropped 10 bases, with 10 bases sitting between them. The CDR3 has 13 residues. CDR3 sequence: CASSLTGQSPLHF. CDR3 DNA sequence: TGCGCCAGCAGCTTAACAGGGCAGTCACCCCTCCACTTT.

The rearrangement links TRBV9 to TRBJ2-2; D gene ambiguous. There are 15 residues in the CDR3. The V gene's germline CDR1 is SGDLS and CDR2 YYNGEE. V was shortened by 0 bases and J by 4 bases, with 10 bases between the two germline ends. The CDR3 is CASSVEWSGTGELFF. The DNA of the CDR3 is TGTGCCAGCAGCGTAGAGTGGTCGGGCACCGGGGAGCTGTTTTTT.

V gene TRBV20-1 combines with J gene TRBJ2-4; TRBD1 is a possible D gene (5 bases). V dropped 1 base and J dropped 9 bases, with 19 bases sitting between them. There are 15 residues in the CDR3. Germline V CDR1 and CDR2: DFQATT, SNEGSKA (reference sequence). Here the CDR3 DNA reads TGCAGTGCTAGAGTTTTACGTGGACACGCAGGCATTCAGTACTTC. This translates into CSARVLRGHAGIQYF.

The chain recombines TRBV30 with TRBJ1-1; D is possibly TRBD1 (6 bases). Trimming removed 0 bases at V and 5 bases at J, with 13 bases between. Germline V CDR1 and CDR2: GTSNPN, SVGIG (reference sequence). This CDR3 contains 14 residues. DNA of the CDR3: TGTGCCTGGAGTGTACGGGGGGCGGGTACTGAAGCTTTCTTT. Translating it yields CAWSVRGAGTEAFF.

The V gene is TRBV7-6, the J gene TRBJ2-7, with D perhaps TRBD1 (6 bases). V shed 4 bases and J shed 2 bases, with 15 bases lying between them. The CDR3 has 15 residues. Per germline, CDR1 SGHVS and CDR2 FNYEAQ. The CDR3 loop reads CASSWGQGRTYEQYF. CDR3 bases: TGTGCCAGCAGCTGGGGACAAGGGAGAACCTACGAGCAGTACTTC.

The chain combines TRBV20-1 with TRBJ2-5; 11 bases agree with TRBD2. CDR1 is DFQATT and CDR2 is SNEGSKA in the germline V gene (reference sequence). V was clipped by 5 bases and J by 1 base; unmatched bases: 6. This CDR3 is 15 amino acids long. The CDR3 loop reads CSAYLAGGPQETQYF. CDR3 bases: TGCAGTGCTTATCTAGCGGGGGGTCCCCAAGAGACCCAGTACTTC.

J is TRBJ2-5 and V is TRBV12-3 or TRBV12-4, with TRBD2 as a possible D gene (5 bases). Trimming removed 7 bases at V and 5 bases at J, with 20 bases between. The CDR3 has 15 residues. The CDR3: CASTKQVASRETQYF. The CDR3 bases are TGTGCCAGCACCAAACAAGTCGCTAGCAGGGAGACCCAGTACTTC.

The chain has TRBV30 and TRBJ1-2; D uncertain. The CDR3 is 13 amino acids. Germline lookup yields CDR1 GTSNPN and CDR2 SVGIG (reference sequence). Trimming shortened V by 4 bases and J by 0 bases, and 9 bases separated the two germline ends. The CDR3 reads CAWTEETNYGYTF. CDR3 coding DNA: TGTGCCTGGACTGAGGAGACTAACTATGGCTACACCTTC.

The chain joins TRBV5-1 to TRBJ2-7, with TRBD2 matching over 10 bases. This CDR3 is 17 amino acids long. CDR1 and CDR2 (germline): SGHRS, YFSETQ. V was clipped by 4 bases and J by 6 bases; unmatched bases: 16. CDR3 DNA: TGCGCCAGCAGCCGATCCCCCCCTAGCGGGGGCTCCATCGAGCAGTACTTC. Translation: CASSRSPPSGGSIEQYF.

V and J are TRBV24-1 and TRBJ2-2; 9 nucleotides match TRBD1. Germline loops: CDR1 KGHDR, CDR2 SFDVKD. There are 13 residues in the CDR3. Trimming removed 9 bases from V and 5 bases from J; junction bases left unmatched: 3. The CDR3 nucleotides are TGTGCCACCCGGGACAGGGCTACCGGGGAGCTGTTTTTT. It translates to CATRDRATGELFF.

As concerns this clonotype: At one of its ends the junction is not consistent with the germline gene, which may arise from a read error. The CDR3 spells CASSPGLADNEQFF. The CDR3 coding sequence is TGTGCTAGCAGCCCCGGACTAGCCGACAATGAGCAGTTCTTC. The V gene is TRBV7-7, the J gene TRBJ2-1, with 8 bases fitting TRBD2. The CDR3 length is 14 residues. CDR1 and CDR2 from the germline V gene are SSHAT and FNYEAQ (reference sequence).

This chain joins TRBV7-6 and TRBJ1-5; no clear D gene. The CDR3 totals 14 residues. Germline V lookup: CDR1 SGHVS, CDR2 FNYEAQ. Deletions cut 5 bases from V and 5 bases from J, with 13 bases between. CDR3 sequence reads: CASSRAGLDQPQHF. CDR3 bases: TGTGCCAGCAGCCGCGCGGGGTTAGATCAGCCCCAGCATTTT.

The chain has TRBV29-1 and TRBJ2-5, with 7 bases aligning to TRBD1. The CDR3 has 14 residues. J was trimmed by 4 bases and V by 5 bases; bases with no gene match: 10. Germline lookup yields CDR1 SQVTM and CDR2 ANQGSEA. CDR3 in amino acids: CSVYNTGAAETQYF. DNA of the CDR3: TGCAGCGTTTACAATACAGGGGCGGCAGAGACCCAGTACTTC.